This T cell receptor beta chain derives from a study of cytomegalovirus exposure and HLA in healthy donors. Looked up from germline, CDR1 is SGHRS and CDR2 is YFSETQ. CDR3 size: 15 residues. V shed 0 bases and J shed 0 bases, with 9 bases lying between them. A multiplex PCR was run with 60 Vbeta primers and 13 Jbeta primers. Assay: immunoSEQ multiplex PCR; the TCRdb copy retains only in-frame clones and omits some. This table holds approximately 90,000 clones, roughly 69% found once. The sequenced material came from PBMCs. The chain combines TRBV5-1 with TRBJ1-1; D is perhaps TRBD1 (5 bases). The receptor's source is a woman between 25 and 40 years old in good health and CMV-seronegative. CDR3 sequence reads: CASSLGAGMNTEAFF. In DNA, the CDR3 is TGCGCCAGCAGCTTGGGGGCAGGGATGAACACTGAAGCTTTCTTT.